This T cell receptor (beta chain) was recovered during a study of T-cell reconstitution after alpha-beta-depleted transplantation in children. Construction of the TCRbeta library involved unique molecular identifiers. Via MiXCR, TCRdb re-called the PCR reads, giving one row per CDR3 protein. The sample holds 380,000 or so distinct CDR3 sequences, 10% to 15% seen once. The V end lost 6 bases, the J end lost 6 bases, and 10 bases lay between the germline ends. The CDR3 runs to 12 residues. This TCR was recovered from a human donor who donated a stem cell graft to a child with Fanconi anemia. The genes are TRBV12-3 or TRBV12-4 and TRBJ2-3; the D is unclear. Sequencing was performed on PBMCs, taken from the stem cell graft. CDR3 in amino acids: CASSAILDTQYF. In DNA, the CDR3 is TGTGCCAGCAGCGCCATCTTGGATACGCAGTATTTT.